This T cell receptor (beta chain) was obtained from a study of PD-L1 blockade in urothelial cancer (TCRdb year 2017). Background for the entire study: Every patient began therapy at some point between 2014 and 2015 and was given atezolizumab 1,200 mg intravenously every 3 weeks. About nine tenths of the roughly 29 patients were identified as males with urothelial cancer of bladder origin, and a prior smoking history was reported by 18 of 29 patients. Patients had an ECOG performance status of 0 or 1 and had received between 0 and 3 prior chemotherapy regimens. Blood samples were analyzed 3 weeks after the start of treatment (second dose) and 6 weeks after the start of treatment. Blood samples gave a median of roughly 150,000 T cells and some 83,000 unique TCRs, with a median clonality of approximately 0.08. The study, an exploratory multi-omic analysis, examined somatic, immune and clinical correlates of response to PD-L1 blockade with atezolizumab in urothelial cancer. Pretreatment tumor samples and matched peripheral blood, collected serially before and after atezolizumab treatment, underwent TCR sequencing. Durable clinical benefit was defined as a progression-free survival longer than 6 months, and TCR features were additionally tested against progression-free survival and overall survival. In the same patients who had TCR sequencing, pretreatment tumors also underwent whole exome sequencing and RNA sequencing. Eight to ten patients achieved durable clinical benefit and about 22 did not. Pretreatment blood TCR-seq was available for about 28 patients, at least one posttreatment blood collection was obtained for approximately 24 patients, and tumor TCR-seq was available for approximately 24 patients.

Synthetic TCR analog templates were spiked into each PCR so that absolute template abundance could be estimated from read counts. The immunoSEQ assay was used to amplify TCRbeta CDR3 regions from genomic DNA with bias-controlled V and J gene primers. Sequencing of rearranged TCRbeta segments was done at approximately 20X coverage. Per the original workflow: Sequencing errors were corrected by clustering, and CDR3s were annotated against IMGT so that V, D and J genes could be assigned. Out-of-frame and stop-codon sequences were excluded, and only productive TCRbeta rearrangements were used in downstream analyses. Clonality was computed as one minus Shannon entropy normalized by the log of the number of unique productive sequences. Clones differing between time points or between blood and tumor were identified by Fisher's exact test with Benjamini-Hochberg correction at adjusted p below 0.01. TCRdb holds this immuneACCESS table with in-frame rearrangements only. Some clones are missing; in checked studies, unresolved V genes explain under half, and the rest has no known cause. That table supplies the V and J calls and clone size; D and trimming were determined from the DNA. Within this sample are 45,000 to 55,000 clones, with around 87% of them counted one time only. The ten largest clones add up to more than 9% of the sample.

This clone was counted once. There is no known antigen for this receptor. No quality values exist for individual bases; no much larger clone is one base distant. According to the study, the label for this sample's time point signals: peripheral blood 6 weeks after treatment start. The cohort comprised 25 to 30 patients with locally advanced or metastatic urothelial carcinoma treated at Memorial Sloan Kettering on a trial protocol. Peripheral blood mononuclear cells were collected pretreatment and during treatment, at between 1 and 8 total time points per patient. The Qiagen DNeasy Blood extraction kit was used to purify genomic DNA from total PBMCs and tumor samples. PBMCs were collected pretreatment and during treatment and were isolated and stored as previously described. The germline V and J ends show losses of 3 bases and 2 bases respectively, and no gene match explains 9 bases of the junction. The CDR3 spans 17 residues, from the cysteine through the phenylalanine. The only DNA kept is the CDR3, 51 bases in frame from the first base. CDR1 and CDR2 were assigned from the germline V gene (reference sequence) as LNHDA and SQIVND.

What the work shows at the level of the full study, not this receptor alone: Improved progression-free and overall survival was associated with having pretreatment peripheral blood TCR clonality below the median. Among patients with durable benefit, tumor-associated TCR clones showed greater expansion in peripheral blood 3 weeks after treatment started (n ≈ 24, p = 0.022). Small sample size (n ≈ 29) and many exploratory analyses mean the results are intended to be hypothesis-generating.

The rearranged segments are TRBV19 and TRBJ2-3; 9 middle bases align to TRBD2. The sequence was obtained from a man aged 55 to 70 with urothelial cancer. Source: PBMCs, taken around atezolizumab (anti-PD-L1) treatment. The bases read TGTGCCAGTAGTATTCGGGCGAGCGGGGGGTACACAGATACGCAGTATTTT. Its translation is CASSIRASGGYTDTQYF.